What follows are 7 T cell receptor beta chains derived from one specimen sequenced in a study of blood T cell repertoires in COVID-19. The data were produced by immunoSEQ multiplex PCR, yet TCRdb's version contains in-frame clones alone and is incomplete. The table lists 150,000 to 200,000 clones, approximately 85% of them singletons. Sample: peripheral blood. Every receptor here comes from a woman older than 75 with acute or convalescent COVID-19.

Here the CDR3 DNA reads TGCGCCAGCAGCCCCGGGACTCATTCCGGGGAGCTGTTTTTT. Protein product: CASSPGTHSGELFF. The chain couples TRBV5-1 to TRBJ2-2; tentative D call: TRBD2 (6 bases). V lost 4 bases and J lost 6, with 13 bases in between. CDR1 is SGHRS and CDR2 is YFSETQ in the germline V gene. This CDR3 is 14 amino acids long.

The chain is built from TRBV9 and TRBJ1-1; D is perhaps TRBD1 (5 bases). V lost 0 bases and J lost 1, with 10 bases in between. The CDR3 loop spans 15 amino acids. Germline loops: CDR1 SGDLS, CDR2 YYNGEE. The CDR3 DNA is TGTGCCAGCAGCGTAGAAGGGGCCAGGAACACTGAAGCTTTCTTT. This translates into CASSVEGARNTEAFF.

The CDR3 bases are TGTGCCAGTAGTAAGCGGACAGGGGGCGATAGCTCTGGAAACACCATATATTTT. Its translation is CASSKRTGGDSSGNTIYF. The rearrangement uses TRBV19 and TRBJ1-3; TRBD1 aligns across 11 bases. The germline V gene has CDR1 LNHDA and CDR2 SQIVND (reference sequence). The CDR3 consists of 18 residues. V shed 4 bases, J shed 0 bases, and the junction held 8 bases outside the gene matches.

The chain recombines TRBV7-9 with TRBJ1-6; 9 bases agree with TRBD1. Trimming cost V 5 bases and J 6 bases; bases outside gene matches: 11. This CDR3 is 17 amino acids long. Germline CDR1 and CDR2: SEHNR and FQNEAQ (reference sequence). The CDR3: CASSQEPGQGPNSPLHF. The CDR3 DNA sequence: TGTGCCAGCAGCCAAGAACCGGGACAGGGACCTAATTCACCCCTCCACTTT.

The chain has TRBV3-1 (or the pseudogene TRBV3-2) and TRBJ2-3; 9 nucleotides line up with TRBD1. Germline loops: CDR1 LGHDT, CDR2 YNNKEL (reference sequence). The V segment lost 4 bases and the J segment 2 bases; nucleotides outside the gene matches: 7. The CDR3 consists of 16 residues. In nucleotides, the CDR3 is TGTGCCAGCAGCCTCCAGGGACAGGGATTCACAGATACGCAGTATTTT. Translation gives CASSLQGQGFTDTQYF.

The V call is TRBV19, the J call TRBJ1-1; weak D call: TRBD1 (5 bases). The CDR3 totals 13 residues. The V end was cut by 5 bases, the J end by 8 bases, with 15 bases between. The V gene's germline CDR1 is LNHDA and CDR2 SQIVND (reference sequence). CDR3 coding DNA: TGTGCCAGTAGTCCCCTCTTGACAGCAGAAGCTTTCTTT. Protein product: CASSPLLTAEAFF.

In its sample, this clone was seen a few times. The genes are TRBV5-6 and TRBJ1-5, with 9 bases matching TRBD1. Looked up from germline, CDR1 is SGHDT and CDR2 is YYEEEE. Unmatched junction bases numbered 4, after V lost 4 bases and J lost 5 bases. This CDR3 is built from 14 residues. The CDR3 loop reads CASSTRQGDQPQHF. For the CDR3, the DNA is TGTGCCAGCAGCACTAGACAGGGGGATCAGCCCCAGCATTTT. Full variable domain (outside the CDR3, taken from reference TRBV5-6 and TRBJ1-5): DAGVTQSPTHLIKTRGQQVTLRCSPKSGHDTVSWYQQALGQGPQFIFQYYEEEERQRGNFPDRFSGHQFPNYSSELNVNALLLGDSALYLCASSTRQGDQPQHFGDGTRLSIL.